This T cell receptor (beta chain) was captured in a study of blood T cell repertoires in COVID-19. CDR1 is SEHNR and CDR2 is FQNEAQ in the germline V gene (reference sequence). There are 14 residues in the CDR3. V lost 5 bases and J 4 bases, leaving 14 bases between the germline ends. Methods used by the authors: Amplification from reference gene primers served as the basis for estimated nucleated cell counts. The table came from immunoSEQ multiplex PCR; TCRdb's copy has only in-frame clones and leaves some out. The V and J calls and clone size were taken over from that table, and D and trimming were inferred from the DNA. The sample holds 52,000 or so clones, roughly 80% seen once.

What was sequenced was peripheral blood. This clonotype was obtained from a man between 65 and 85 years old with active COVID-19. The chain recombines TRBV7-9 with TRBJ1-1; D is uncertain. This chain's CDR3 is CASSPGGRGTEAFF. CDR3 coding DNA: TGTGCCAGCAGCCCCGGCGGTCGCGGCACTGAAGCTTTCTTT.